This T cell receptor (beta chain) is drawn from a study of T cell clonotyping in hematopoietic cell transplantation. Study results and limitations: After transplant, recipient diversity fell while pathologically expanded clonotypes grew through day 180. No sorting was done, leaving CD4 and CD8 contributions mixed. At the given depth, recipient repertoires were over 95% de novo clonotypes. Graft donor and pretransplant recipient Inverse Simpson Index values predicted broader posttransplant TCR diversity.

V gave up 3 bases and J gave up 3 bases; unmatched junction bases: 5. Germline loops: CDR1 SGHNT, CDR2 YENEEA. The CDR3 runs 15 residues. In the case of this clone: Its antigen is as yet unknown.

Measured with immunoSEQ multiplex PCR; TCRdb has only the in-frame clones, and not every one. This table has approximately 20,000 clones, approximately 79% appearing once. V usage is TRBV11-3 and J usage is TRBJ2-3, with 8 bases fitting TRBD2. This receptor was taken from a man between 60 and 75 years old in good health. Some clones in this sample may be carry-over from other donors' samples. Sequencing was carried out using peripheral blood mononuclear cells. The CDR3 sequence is CASSFGGGPTDTQYF. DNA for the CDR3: TGTGCCAGCAGCTTCGGCGGGGGGCCGACAGATACGCAGTATTTT.